This TCR beta chain was obtained from a study of T-cell reconstitution after alpha-beta-depleted transplantation in children. The CDR3 consists of 12 residues. Trimming took 5 bases from V and 6 from J, leaving 11 bases between them. From germline, CDR1 is LNHNV and CDR2 YYDKDF (reference sequence). In this sample, this clonotype turned up a few times. During its preparation, the TCRbeta library received unique molecular identifiers. MiXCR, applied by TCRdb to the PCR reads, yields one record per CDR3 protein. The sample yields almost 400,000 distinct CDR3 sequences, roughly 20% seen once. The V call is TRBV15, the J call TRBJ2-7; D gene ambiguous. The TCR originated in a human donor who donated a stem cell graft to a child with acute myeloid leukemia. This material consisted of PBMCs from the stem cell graft donor, taken from the stem cell graft. This chain's CDR3 is CATSPRHGEQYF. The CDR3 DNA reads TGTGCCACCAGCCCTAGACACGGCGAGCAGTACTTC. The whole variable domain, remainder taken from reference TRBV15 and TRBJ2-7, is DAMVIQNPRYQVTQFGKPVTLSCSQTLNHNVMYWYQQKSSQAPKLLFHYYDKDFNNEADTPDNFQSRRPNTSFCFLDIRSPGLGDTAMYLCATSPRHGEQYFGPGTRLTVT.